The 21 T cell receptor beta chains presented below share a single source sample, sequenced in a study of CD8 T cells in ankylosing spondylitis. Points from the study as a whole: Made up of eight or nine highly homologous variants, a TCR beta motif appeared characteristic of ankylosing spondylitis blood.

Which antigens these TCRs recognize remains unknown. A single record per CDR3 protein comes from TCRdb applying MiXCR to the 5' RACE reads. The repertoire includes about 700,000 distinct CDR3 sequences, 15% to 20% of them detected once, and 15% to 20% sits in the top ten. The sequenced sample was blood, either unsorted or a sorted T cell fraction (not recorded which). Source of these receptors: a male donor with ankylosing spondylitis.

This clonotype was counted between two and nine times. This rearrangement joins TRBV5-1 to TRBJ2-5, with 8 positions matching TRBD2. V lost 1 base, J lost 1 base, and 3 bases stayed unmatched. The CDR3 is 15 residues long. The germline gives CDR1 SGHRS, CDR2 YFSETQ. The CDR3 spells CASSLNGGAQETQYF. DNA for the CDR3: TGCGCCAGCAGCTTGAACGGGGGGGCCCAAGAGACCCAGTACTTC.

This clonotype came up a few times. This rearrangement joins TRBV11-2 to TRBJ2-1; TRBD1 matches 7 bases. This CDR3 comprises 16 residues. Germline V gene data show CDR1 as SGHAT and CDR2 as FQNNGV. With 2 bases clipped from V and 3 bases from J, the junction kept 7 bases outside the gene matches. The CDR3 DNA follows: TGTGCCAGCAGCTTACATGGGACAGTCAACTACAATGAGCAGTTCTTC. Protein product: CASSLHGTVNYNEQFF.

This clonotype was detected a few times. The J gene is TRBJ2-7, the V gene TRBV20-1, with TRBD1 as a possible D gene (5 bases). The CDR3 consists of 13 residues. Per the germline V gene, CDR1 is DFQATT and CDR2 is SNEGSKA (reference sequence). V was cut by 5 bases and J by 0 bases, with 11 bases left in between. CDR3 sequence reads: CSAPDTGSYEQYF. The CDR3 bases are TGCAGTGCTCCGGACACCGGCTCCTACGAGCAGTACTTC.

This chain links TRBV20-1 with TRBJ2-1; either TRBD1 or TRBD2 may supply D (5 bases each). CDR3 length: 11 amino acids. Germline values: CDR1 DFQATT, CDR2 SNEGSKA (reference sequence). The V gene lost 7 bases and the J gene lost 8 bases, with 12 bases spanning the gap. CDR3 sequence (DNA): TGCAGTGTTAATGTGGGGGATGAGCAGTTCTTC. This gives the protein CSVNVGDEQFF.

To note about this clonotype: This CDR3 fails to terminate in the conserved phenylalanine or tryptophan, so it likely reflects a read error. The chain is built from TRBV12-3 or TRBV12-4 and TRBJ2-1; a possible D gene is TRBD2 (5 bases). The ends were cut back, 5 bases at V and 8 bases at J, with 13 bases in the middle. The CDR3 is 13 amino acids. Here the CDR3 reads CASSTDSGDEQFS. Here the CDR3 DNA reads TGTGCCAGCAGTACGGACTCGGGCGATGAGCAGTTCTCC.

The chain carries TRBV29-1 and TRBJ1-1; weak D call: TRBD1 (6 bases). V was trimmed by 7 bases and J by 0 bases, leaving 9 bases between them. Germline V gene data show CDR1 as SQVTM and CDR2 as ANQGSEA. The CDR3 has 12 amino acids. Here the CDR3 reads CSGGQMNTEAFF. The CDR3, as DNA: TGCAGCGGAGGACAGATGAACACTGAAGCTTTCTTT.

CDR3 amino acids: CASRTRTGVPYEQYF. In DNA, the CDR3 is TGTGCCAGCAGAACCCGGACAGGGGTCCCCTACGAGCAGTACTTC. The rearrangement uses TRBV27 and TRBJ2-7; 9 nucleotides align to TRBD1. The CDR3 totals 15 residues. The V segment lost 6 bases and the J segment 2 bases; nucleotides outside the gene matches: 8. Germline CDR1 reads MNHEY; CDR2 reads SMNVEV (reference sequence).

This chain connects TRBV20-1 to TRBJ2-2; D might be TRBD1 (5 bases). Germline-derived CDR1 and CDR2 are DFQATT and SNEGSKA (reference sequence). The CDR3 covers 15 residues. V was cut by 3 bases and J by 3 bases, with 14 bases left in between. The CDR3, as DNA: TGCAGTGCTAGTTTTCTGGACACCTACACCGGGGAGCTGTTTTTT. It yields the protein CSASFLDTYTGELFF.

The V and J genes are TRBV9 and TRBJ2-2, with TRBD2 matching over 10 bases. Germline-derived CDR1 and CDR2 are SGDLS and YYNGEE. The CDR3 runs 15 residues. V shed 0 bases, J shed 5 bases, and the junction held 1 base outside the gene matches. The CDR3 reads CASSVGAGGTGELFF. The CDR3 region has the DNA TGTGCCAGCAGCGTAGGAGCGGGAGGGACCGGGGAGCTGTTTTTT.

The rearrangement links TRBV7-2 to TRBJ2-7; D possibly corresponds to TRBD2 (5 bases). The germline CDR1 and CDR2 sequences are SGHTA and FQGNSA. The CDR3 spans 15 residues. Trimming stripped 3 bases from V and 3 bases from J, with 15 bases between. The CDR3 loop reads CASSLKRGSYYEQYF. DNA of the CDR3: TGTGCCAGCAGCTTGAAACGAGGGTCCTACTACGAGCAGTACTTC. The full variable domain, its missing parts supplied by reference TRBV7-2 and TRBJ2-7, is GAGVSQSPSNKVTEKGKDVELRCDPISGHTALYWYRQSLGQGLEFLIYFQGNSAPDKSGLPSDRFSAERTGGSVSTLTIQRTQQEDSAVYLCASSLKRGSYYEQYFGPGTRLTVT.

This clonotype has more than one count but fewer than ten. The chain joins TRBV5-6 to TRBJ2-3; 8 bases are a match to TRBD1. The CDR3 has 16 residues. Germline CDR1 SGHDT, CDR2 YYEEEE. The ends lost 1 base at V and 2 bases at J; junction bases unmatched: 6. CDR3 loop: CASSLRRTGTTDTQYF. The CDR3 DNA sequence: TGTGCCAGCAGCTTGAGGCGGACAGGGACCACAGATACGCAGTATTTT.

This clonotype was observed a handful of times. This sequence joins TRBV28 and TRBJ2-3; D might be TRBD1 or TRBD2, each matching 5 bases. Germline CDR1 and CDR2: MDHEN and SYDVKM. V gave up 3 bases and J gave up 4 bases, with 20 bases separating them. The CDR3 runs to 17 residues. CDR3 residues: CASSFTQLGASPDTQYF. The DNA for the CDR3 is TGTGCCAGCAGTTTCACCCAACTAGGGGCCAGCCCAGATACGCAGTATTTT.

The sample holds a few counts of this clonotype. The chain employs TRBV14 and TRBJ2-7, with 8 bases lining up with TRBD2. Germline CDR1 and CDR2: SGHDN and FVKESK. This CDR3 is built from 16 residues. Trimming removed 4 bases from V and 3 bases from J; junction bases left unmatched: 11. CDR3: CASSPSGSGVIYEQYF. The CDR3 nucleotides are TGTGCCAGCAGCCCAAGCGGGAGCGGGGTCATCTACGAGCAGTACTTC.

At least ten counts were recorded for this clonotype. V usage is TRBV5-5 and J usage is TRBJ2-7, with D possibly called TRBD1 or TRBD2 (5 bases each). With 2 bases removed from V and 5 bases from J, the gap between germline ends came to 11 bases. The CDR3 spans 13 residues. Germline CDR1 is SGHKS and CDR2 is YYEKEE (reference sequence). CDR3 in DNA: TGTGCCAGCAGCTTCCCAGGGACCGACGAGCAGTACTTC. Protein sequence: CASSFPGTDEQYF.

The rearrangement joins TRBV30 to TRBJ2-7; D might be TRBD2 (6 bases). The V gene's germline CDR1 is GTSNPN and CDR2 SVGIG (reference sequence). The germline V and J ends were trimmed by 0 bases and 0 bases, with 9 bases remaining between them. The CDR3 consists of 14 residues. The DNA of the CDR3 is TGTGCCTGGAGTGTTCTGGGAGGCTCCTACGAGCAGTACTTC. Translating it yields CAWSVLGGSYEQYF. Full variable domain (remainder filled in from reference TRBV30 and TRBJ2-7): SQTIHQWPATLVQPVGSPLSLECTVEGTSNPNLYWYRQAAGRGLQLLFYSVGIGQISSEVPQNLSASRPQDRQFILSSKKLLLSDSGFYLCAWSVLGGSYEQYFGPGTRLTVT.

This clonotype appeared many times. The chain is built from TRBV9 and TRBJ2-5; a weak D match, TRBD1 (5 bases). Germline V CDR1 and CDR2: SGDLS, YYNGEE. Trimming removed 0 bases from V and 2 bases from J, with 17 bases in between. This CDR3 has 17 amino acids. CDR3 region: CASSVARQGARQETQYF. DNA of the CDR3: TGTGCCAGCAGCGTAGCACGGCAGGGTGCCCGACAAGAGACCCAGTACTTC.

The chain combines TRBV5-1 with TRBJ1-2; weak D call: TRBD1 (5 bases). V gave up 4 bases and J gave up 14 bases, with 24 bases separating them. Per the germline V gene, CDR1 is SGHRS and CDR2 is YFSETQ. The CDR3 has 14 amino acids. As DNA, the CDR3 is TGCGCCAGCAGCATAGACTCCGGGGCCGCCGAAAGAACCTTC. Translation: CASSIDSGAAERTF.

This clonotype occurred a few times. The chain joins TRBV10-3 to TRBJ2-2, with D possibly matching TRBD2 (7 bases). The CDR3 is made up of 15 amino acids. V was cut by 10 bases and J by 2 bases, with 17 bases left in between. CDR1 is ENHRY and CDR2 is SYGVKD in the germline V gene. CDR3 residues: CATREGGPNTGELFF. The CDR3, as DNA: TGTGCCACGAGAGAGGGGGGGCCTAACACCGGGGAGCTGTTTTTT.

This clonotype was observed a few times. This chain links TRBV20-1 with TRBJ2-7; no firm D call. Germline V lookup: CDR1 DFQATT, CDR2 SNEGSKA (reference sequence). The CDR3 totals 13 residues. Trimming pared 1 base from V and 6 bases from J, leaving 13 bases between. For the CDR3, the DNA is TGCAGTGCTAGAGGTGGCCCCTGGGGCGAGCAGTACTTC. Protein product: CSARGGPWGEQYF.

This clonotype was picked up a small number of times. This chain joins TRBV20-1 and TRBJ1-1, with a tentative D call TRBD1 (6 bases). The CDR3 spans 13 residues. V was cut by 1 base and J by 5 bases, with 11 bases left in between. Germline V gives CDR1 DFQATT, CDR2 SNEGSKA (reference sequence). The CDR3 DNA follows: TGCAGTGCTAGAGTGTCAGGGGTAACTGAAGCTTTCTTT. This codes for CSARVSGVTEAFF.

This chain uses TRBV3-1 with TRBJ2-1, with 8 bases aligning to TRBD2. V shed 0 bases and J 14 bases; nucleotides not matched to a gene: 3. This CDR3 comprises 12 residues. The germline CDR1 and CDR2 sequences are LGHDT and YNNKEL (reference sequence). The CDR3 is CASSQDEGLEFF. The CDR3 bases are TGTGCCAGCAGCCAAGATGAGGGACTAGAGTTCTTC.